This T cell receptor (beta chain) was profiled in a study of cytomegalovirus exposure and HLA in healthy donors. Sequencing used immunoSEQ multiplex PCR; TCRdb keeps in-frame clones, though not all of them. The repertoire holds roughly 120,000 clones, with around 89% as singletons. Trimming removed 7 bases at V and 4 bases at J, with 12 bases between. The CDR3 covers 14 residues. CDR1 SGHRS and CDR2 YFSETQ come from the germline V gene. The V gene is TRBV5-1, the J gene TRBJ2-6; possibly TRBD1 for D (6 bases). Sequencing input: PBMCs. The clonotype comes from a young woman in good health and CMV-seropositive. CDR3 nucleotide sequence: TGCGCCAGCGGTCAGGGGAACGGGGCCAACGTCCTGACTTTC. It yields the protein CASGQGNGANVLTF.